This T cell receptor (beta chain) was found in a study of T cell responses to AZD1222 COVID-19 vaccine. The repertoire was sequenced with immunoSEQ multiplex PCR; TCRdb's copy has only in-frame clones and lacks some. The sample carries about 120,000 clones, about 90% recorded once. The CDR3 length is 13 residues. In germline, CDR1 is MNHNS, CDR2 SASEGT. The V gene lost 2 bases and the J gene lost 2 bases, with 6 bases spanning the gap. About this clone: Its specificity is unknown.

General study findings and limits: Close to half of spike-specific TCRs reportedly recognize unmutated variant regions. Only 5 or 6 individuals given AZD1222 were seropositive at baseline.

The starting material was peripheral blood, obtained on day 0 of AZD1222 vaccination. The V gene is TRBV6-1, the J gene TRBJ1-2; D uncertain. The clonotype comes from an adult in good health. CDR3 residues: CASSEIQNYGYTF. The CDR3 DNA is TGTGCCAGCAGTGAAATACAGAACTATGGCTACACCTTC.